Given below is one T cell receptor (beta chain) in context. Its antigen is unidentified. Trimming removed 4 bases at V and 5 bases at J, with 20 bases between. The CDR3 spans 16 residues. Germline V gene lookup returns CDR1 MNHEY and CDR2 SMNVEV (reference sequence). This record belongs to a study of blood T cells in healthy people across ages. Points from the study as a whole: Age showed a roughly linear inverse relationship with TCR beta diversity per million T cells. There was a strong correlation between TCR beta diversity and naive T cell percentage.

Primed by a sample-barcoded 5' primer and a J-beta primer mix, a second PCR proceeded for roughly 6 to 12 cycles. Sequencing recovered at least 2.5 million CDR3-containing paired-end reads from each sample. MiXCR was run by TCRdb on the 5' RACE reads, yielding one entry per CDR3 protein. Here the sample spans over 1,500,000 distinct CDR3 sequences, approximately 39% being singletons. Isolated per sample were at least 6 million PBMCs. This TCR derives from a human donor in good health. Specimen: blood. The chain recombines TRBV27 with TRBJ2-5, with D unclear. The CDR3 DNA sequence: TGTGCCAGCAGTTCGAGGACCCATACGGCGGTGGAGACCCAGTACTTC. Amino acids: CASSSRTHTAVETQYF.